The next 9 T cell receptor beta chains were all read from a single sample in a study of the immune and genomic landscape of osteosarcoma. The assay was immunoSEQ multiplex PCR, and TCRdb's table has in-frame clones only and misses some. The sample has 5,000 to 5,500 clones, about three quarters seen once; the top ten hold approximately 6.7%. Poor-prognosis osteosarcoma patients supplied post-treatment primary, local recurrence and metastasis tumor specimens. Sample: osteosarcoma tumor tissue from the lung. The source of these receptors is a human donor with osteosarcoma.

The CDR3 here is CASSPGTGARGTEAFF. CDR3 sequence (DNA): TGTGCCAGCAGCCCCGGGACAGGGGCCAGGGGCACTGAAGCTTTCTTT. The V and J genes are TRBV9 and TRBJ1-1; 10 bases align to TRBD1. CDR1 SGDLS and CDR2 YYNGEE come from the germline V gene. The CDR3 loop spans 16 amino acids. V trimming: 4 bases; J trimming: 4 bases; junction bases outside the gene matches: 10.

The chain recombines TRBV19 with TRBJ1-2; D may be TRBD1 (6 bases). The CDR3 has 16 amino acids. With 5 bases removed from V and 1 base from J, the gap between germline ends came to 17 bases. Germline V gene sequence: CDR1 LNHDA, CDR2 SQIVND (reference sequence). The chain's CDR3 is CASSLLGTPYNYGYTF. For the CDR3, the DNA is TGTGCCAGTAGTCTCCTTGGGACACCTTATAACTATGGCTACACCTTC.

V and J are TRBV7-6 and TRBJ2-7; TRBD1 might be the D (6 bases). Germline loops: CDR1 SGHVS, CDR2 FNYEAQ. V lost 5 bases and J 2 bases, leaving 13 bases between the germline ends. This CDR3 region has 14 residues. The CDR3 DNA sequence: TGTGCCAGCAGCCCCGACAGGTTTCCCTACGAGCAGTACTTC. It specifies CASSPDRFPYEQYF. The complete variable domain, with remaining parts taken from reference TRBV7-6 and TRBJ2-7, reads GAGVSQSPRYKVTKRGQDVALRCDPISGHVSLYWYRQALGQGPEFLTYFNYEAQQDKSGLPNDRFSAERPEGSISTLTIQRTEQRDSAMYRCASSPDRFPYEQYFGPGTRLTVT.

The rearrangement uses TRBV2 and TRBJ2-5, with D unclear. V was cut by 6 bases and J by 2 bases, with 13 bases left in between. CDR1 SNHLY and CDR2 FYNNEI come from the germline V gene. The CDR3 runs to 14 residues. As DNA, the CDR3 is TGTGCCAGCAGCCCGTGGGGAAGGCAAGAGACCCAGTACTTC. Protein: CASSPWGRQETQYF.

This clone is large in the sample. The CDR3 sequence is CASGSGVSYEQYF. CDR3 DNA: TGTGCCAGCGGTAGCGGGGTCTCCTACGAGCAGTACTTC. V usage is TRBV6-5 and J usage is TRBJ2-7; TRBD2 matches 8 bases. V was pared by 8 bases and J by 0 bases, with 3 bases of the junction left unmatched. The CDR3 spans 13 residues. Looked up from germline, CDR1 is MNHEY and CDR2 is SVGAGI.

The rearrangement links TRBV5-6 to TRBJ1-2, with 12 bases lining up with TRBD1. The CDR3 is 17 residues long. V shed 2 bases, J shed 8 bases, and the junction held 13 bases outside the gene matches. Germline-derived CDR1 and CDR2 are SGHDT and YYEEEE. The CDR3 is CASSFNLGTGGARGYTF. For the CDR3, the DNA is TGTGCCAGCAGCTTCAACCTTGGGACAGGGGGCGCGAGGGGCTACACCTTC.

The CDR3 loop is CASSMGLATSYNEQFF. The CDR3 nucleotides read TGTGCCAGTAGTATGGGACTAGCGACCTCCTACAATGAGCAGTTCTTC. The chain joins TRBV19 to TRBJ2-1; TRBD2 agrees at 10 bases. Germline V gene sequence: CDR1 LNHDA, CDR2 SQIVND (reference sequence). There are 16 residues in the CDR3. Germline trimming cut 3 bases from V and 0 bases from J; bases unmatched to any gene: 2. The full variable domain, rest sourced from reference TRBV19 and TRBJ2-1, is DGGITQSPKYLFRKEGQNVTLSCEQNLNHDAMYWYRQDPGQGLRLIYYSQIVNDFQKGDIAEGYSVSREKKESFPLTVTSAQKNPTAFYLCASSMGLATSYNEQFFGPGTRLTVL.

The table lists this clone with a few counts. The chain combines TRBV7-8 with TRBJ2-1; either TRBD1 or TRBD2 may supply D (5 bases each). Germline CDR1 SGHVS, CDR2 FQNEAQ. This CDR3 is 15 amino acids long. V lost 2 bases and J lost 6, with 14 bases in between. The CDR3, as DNA: TGTGCCAGCAGCTTACGGCAGGGACCGAGCAATGAGCAGTTCTTC. This gives the protein CASSLRQGPSNEQFF.

This rearrangement joins TRBV6-1 to TRBJ2-5; 7 bases match TRBD1. With 7 bases clipped from V and 1 base from J, the junction kept 6 bases outside the gene matches. This CDR3 has 14 amino acids. The germline V gene has CDR1 MNHNS and CDR2 SASEGT. CDR3 DNA: TGTGCCAGCAAGGTCGGGGACAGCCAAGAGACCCAGTACTTC. Residues: CASKVGDSQETQYF.